This T cell receptor beta chain was captured by sequencing in a study of cytomegalovirus exposure and HLA in healthy donors. Background on the study: Tens of millions of unique TCRs, all from HLA-typed donors, were included in an early release of the data.

The PCR employed 60 Vbeta primers together with 13 Jbeta primers. TCRdb's table, derived via immunoSEQ multiplex PCR, lists solely in-frame clones and lacks some. This repertoire comprises around 50,000 clones; its ten largest clones make up around 10%. A note on this clone: Its specificity is not known.

General study findings and limits: Earlier analysis looked at TCR beta V segments, and most were productive about 90% or about 30% of the time. In a later analysis, compared with equally common non-associated chains, HLA-associated beta chains were more expanded. Researchers reported in a later analysis that common viral pathogens appeared linked to several top clusters.

Trimming took 4 bases from V and 2 from J; bases not matched to a gene: 5. This CDR3 has 15 residues. Per the germline V gene, CDR1 is SGHDT and CDR2 is YYEEEE. The TCR was taken from a woman in her 50s in good health and CMV-seropositive. The chain combines TRBV5-6 with TRBJ2-1, with 8 bases identical to TRBD2. Specimen: PBMCs. CDR3 coding DNA: TGTGCCAGCAGCCCCGTAGCGGGGACCTACAATGAGCAGTTCTTC. It is translated as CASSPVAGTYNEQFF. Drawing the rest from reference TRBV5-6 and TRBJ2-1, the complete variable domain is DAGVTQSPTHLIKTRGQQVTLRCSPKSGHDTVSWYQQALGQGPQFIFQYYEEEERQRGNFPDRFSGHQFPNYSSELNVNALLLGDSALYLCASSPVAGTYNEQFFGPGTRLTVL.